A selection of T cell receptor beta chains follows, all from one sample in a study of early T cells in non-severe SARS-CoV-2 infection. Each CDR3 protein is one row after TCRdb ran MiXCR on the 5' RACE reads. The data show 25,000 to 35,000 distinct CDR3 sequences, with approximately 6% seen just once and 34% held by the top ten. Sequences were derived from whole blood, sampled at baseline. The receptors were sampled from an adult who was a healthcare worker with PCR-confirmed SARS-CoV-2 infection or an uninfected control (not recorded which). Both conserved end residues are trimmed from each CDR3. A D gene is named only where the DNA matches it firmly.

.,TRBV7-6,ASSIRSGPVRQY
TRBD1,TRBV6-2/TRBV6-3,ASSYSVRGFYNEQF
.,TRBV12-3/TRBV12-4,ASSLIAAYNEQF
TRBD2,TRBV4-2,ASSQDLAGGLSYEQY
TRBD1,TRBV3-1,ASSQEWTGEAF
TRBD2,TRBV28,ASSIAGEGTQY
.,TRBV6-2/TRBV6-3,ASSYVSGTEQY
TRBD2,TRBV27,ASSPGTRAGDTDTQY
TRBD1,TRBV5-1,ASRTGGDRQETQY
TRBD2,TRBV4-2,ASSQEWRGGLSDTQY
.,TRBV7-8,ASSPQQGPSYEQY
.,TRBV5-1,ASSLDRLGSYEQY
.,TRBV12-3/TRBV12-4,ADAPGTNTGELF
.,TRBV7-9,ASSLLDPQPKYGYT
.,TRBV6-2/TRBV6-3,ASSTYTGTDNYGYT
.,TRBV6-2/TRBV6-3,ASSEGGASYNEQF
TRBD2,TRBV20-1,SAQLAGQQETQY
.,TRBV12-3/TRBV12-4,ASSFGVLSLTGANVLT
.,TRBV4-3,ASSQVARANTQY
TRBD1,TRBV11-2,ASSLGTGALLEQY
.,TRBV5-4,ASSLFAGNEQF
TRBD1,TRBV19,ASSMGQVTNQPQH
.,TRBV18,ASSQTDSPGGAF
.,TRBV11-1,ASSLNTGTQY
TRBD1,TRBV19,ASSILGTGGVQPQH
TRBD1,TRBV5-1,ASSRNIERTGSYEQY
.,TRBV20-1,SARGTSTNEKLF
TRBD1,TRBV3-1,ASSRRTGANTEAF
.,TRBV24-1,ATSPGTETNEKLF
.,TRBV6-2/TRBV6-3,ASTSSSGANVLT
.,TRBV7-6,ASSHSGHSGNTIY
TRBD1,TRBV7-8,ASSLAGGQAGTDTQY
.,TRBV7-3,ASSLTAAARVAF